These 27 T cell receptor beta chains came from one sample sequenced in a study of breast tumors, draining lymph nodes, adjacent tissues. Axillary draining lymph nodes of breast cancer patients supplied the node samples. One entry per CDR3 protein results from TCRdb running MiXCR on the multiplex PCR reads. The table lists about 150,000 distinct CDR3 sequences, approximately 32% of them singletons. Sequencing was performed on axillary lymph node tissue. These receptors were taken from a female donor with breast cancer. Some clones in this sample may be carry-over from other donors' samples.

Notes on this clonotype: One junction end disagrees with the germline gene, perhaps due to a read error. J is TRBJ2-5 and V is TRBV6-6; 10 bases align to TRBD2. CDR3 size: 15 residues. The germline V gene has CDR1 MNHNY and CDR2 SVGAGI (reference sequence). CDR3 coding DNA: TGTGCCAGCTCCCTAGCGGGGGAAGGACAAGAGACCCTGTACTTC. Translating gives CASSLAGEGQETLYF.

The V call is TRBV7-9, the J call TRBJ2-3; 7 bases map to TRBD1. The V and J ends lost 5 bases and 6 bases, in that order; junction bases with no gene match: 11. The germline V gene has CDR1 SEHNR and CDR2 FQNEAQ (reference sequence). This CDR3 contains 15 residues. As DNA, the CDR3 is TGTGCCAGCAGCCCTGGACAGGTTGGGGTCGATACGCAGTATTTT. Amino acids: CASSPGQVGVDTQYF.

This clonotype has ten or more counts. A read error may account for a junction end that differs from germline. The J gene is TRBJ2-5, the V gene TRBV5-1; TRBD1 agrees at 7 bases. Germline V gene data show CDR1 as SGHRS and CDR2 as YFSETQ. This CDR3 contains 14 residues. As DNA, the CDR3 is TGCGCCAGCAGCCAGGGACAGTGGGAAGACACCCAGTACTTC. This encodes CASSQGQWEDTQYF.

Of note for this clonotype: This could be a read error, since a much larger clone is one nucleotide away. The gene calls are TRBV6-6 and TRBJ1-4; TRBD1 aligns across 8 bases. This CDR3 contains 15 residues. The germline V gene has CDR1 MNHNY and CDR2 SVGAGI (reference sequence). Trimming cost V 8 bases and J 5 bases; bases outside gene matches: 10. The CDR3 DNA reads as TGTGCCAGCGGCCCGACCGGACAGGGAAATGAAAAACTGTTTTTT. Translating it yields CASGPTGQGNEKLFF.

V usage is TRBV2 and J usage is TRBJ1-1; D uncertain. Germline V gene data show CDR1 as SNHLY and CDR2 as FYNNEI. The V end lost 2 bases, the J end lost 1 base, and 11 bases lay between the germline ends. The CDR3 has 15 amino acids. CDR3 loop: CASSEFGVENTEAFF. The CDR3, as DNA: TGTGCCAGCAGTGAATTCGGCGTAGAGAACACTGAAGCTTTCTTT.

V is TRBV20-1 and J is TRBJ2-5; possibly TRBD2 for D (6 bases). The CDR3 has 12 residues. The ends were cut back, 5 bases at V and 2 bases at J, with 9 bases in the middle. The V gene's germline CDR1 is DFQATT and CDR2 SNEGSKA (reference sequence). DNA for the CDR3: TGCAGTGCTTGGGACTTACAAGAGACCCAGTACTTC. Amino acid sequence: CSAWDLQETQYF.

The chain links TRBV29-1 to TRBJ2-3, with TRBD1 matching 9 bases. Trimming removed 3 bases from V and 4 bases from J; junction bases left unmatched: 8. This CDR3 has 15 residues. The germline CDR1 and CDR2 sequences are SQVTM and ANQGSEA. Here the CDR3 DNA reads TGCAGCGTTGAGGCGGACAGGGGATGGGCAGATACGCAGTATTTT. This codes for CSVEADRGWADTQYF.

This chain links TRBV20-1 with TRBJ2-2, with D possibly being TRBD1 (5 bases). CDR3 length equals 14 residues. Germline V gives CDR1 DFQATT, CDR2 SNEGSKA (reference sequence). The V end was cut by 1 base, the J end by 6 bases, with 12 bases between. CDR3 in DNA: TGCAGTGCTAGAGGGGGCTTTGAACCCGGGGAGCTGTTTTTT. It is translated as CSARGGFEPGELFF.

This clonotype was detected many times. CDR3 DNA sequence: TGCAGTGCTAGAGATAACAGGGTCCACGAGCAGTACTTC. Translation gives CSARDNRVHEQYF. The gene calls are TRBV20-1 and TRBJ2-7; D perhaps matches TRBD1 (6 bases). V lost 0 bases to trimming and J lost 5 bases, with 11 bases between them. CDR1 is DFQATT and CDR2 is SNEGSKA in the germline V gene (reference sequence). This CDR3 region has 13 residues.

The sample holds many counts of this clonotype. The chain carries TRBV28 and TRBJ2-7; a possible D gene is TRBD1 (5 bases). This CDR3 spans 15 amino acids. V lost 6 bases and J 4 bases, leaving 19 bases between the germline ends. Germline CDR1 MDHEN, CDR2 SYDVKM. DNA for the CDR3: TGTGCCAGCAGACCTACAGGTTGGGGCCCTTACGAGCAGTACTTC. Amino acid sequence: CASRPTGWGPYEQYF.

This clonotype was counted only a few times. The chain is built from TRBV27 and TRBJ1-2; TRBD1 matches 12 bases. Germline CDR1 reads MNHEY; CDR2 reads SMNVEV (reference sequence). CDR3 length equals 18 residues. After removal of 2 bases from V and 3 bases from J, the junction contained 10 bases not matched to a gene. The CDR3 is CASSLDPQGTGGYYGYTF. The CDR3 bases are TGTGCCAGCAGTTTAGATCCCCAGGGGACAGGGGGCTACTATGGCTACACCTTC.

The sample holds many counts of this clonotype. The rearrangement joins TRBV7-8 to TRBJ1-5; possible D gene TRBD1, 6 bases. V was cut by 1 base and J by 7 bases, with 8 bases left in between. The CDR3 is 13 amino acids. The V gene's germline CDR1 is SGHVS and CDR2 FQNEAQ. CDR3 residues: CASSLDREQPQHF. The CDR3 DNA follows: TGTGCCAGCAGCTTAGACAGGGAACAGCCCCAGCATTTT.

A word on this clonotype: In this CDR3 the conserved last residue, phenylalanine or tryptophan, is missing, so a read error is likely. Because the CDR3's place on the DNA is in doubt, the DNA is left out and the CDR3 is given as listed by TCRdb. J is TRBJ1-6 and V is TRBV9. The CDR3 sequence runs 8 residues, both termini included. The germline CDR1 and CDR2 sequences are SGDLS and YYNGEE. This CDR3 is CASSVETY.

With regard to this clonotype: Compared with germline, one end of the junction differs, possibly owing to a read error. The chain carries TRBV13 and TRBJ1-4, with D hard to call. The V gene's germline CDR1 is PRHDT and CDR2 FYEKMQ (reference sequence). This CDR3 spans 14 amino acids. CDR3 sequence reads: CASSSQRTNEKLVF. CDR3 nucleotide sequence: TGTGCCAGCAGCTCACAACGGACGAATGAAAAACTGGTTTTT.

The chain carries TRBV2 and TRBJ2-7, with D possibly matching TRBD2 (6 bases). V was clipped by 2 bases and J by 5 bases, with 7 bases between them. The CDR3 runs to 12 residues. CDR1 is SNHLY, CDR2 FYNNEI, per germline. The CDR3 here is CASSEWRDEQYV. For the CDR3, the DNA is TGTGCCAGCAGTGAATGGAGGGACGAGCAGTACGTC.

J is TRBJ2-1 and V is TRBV20-1, with D perhaps given as TRBD1 or TRBD2 (5 bases each). The CDR3 sequence is 15 residues long. Deletions cut 5 bases from V and 2 bases from J, with 16 bases between. Germline CDR1 and CDR2: DFQATT and SNEGSKA (reference sequence). The CDR3 protein is CSAGQGGTAYNEQFF. The CDR3 DNA sequence: TGCAGTGCTGGCCAGGGTGGGACGGCCTACAATGAGCAGTTCTTC.

This clonotype came up many times. The chain employs TRBV20-1 and TRBJ2-5; TRBD2 agrees at 11 bases. The CDR3 sequence is 16 residues long. Germline V CDR1 and CDR2: DFQATT, SNEGSKA (reference sequence). Trimming took 0 bases from V and 4 from J; bases not matched to a gene: 7. The CDR3 coding sequence is TGCAGTGCTAGAGATTGGTTAGCGGGGGGGGTAGAGACCCAGTACTTC. This gives the protein CSARDWLAGGVETQYF.

This clonotype has a handful of counts. A much larger clone sits a single nucleotide away, making a read error possible. The chain is built from TRBV5-6 and TRBJ2-7; 7 positions agree with TRBD1. The germline V gene has CDR1 SGHDT and CDR2 YYEEEE. The CDR3 runs 15 residues. The V gene end was trimmed by 3 bases and the J gene end by 5 bases; junction bases not matched to a gene: 11. This chain's CDR3 is CASSSGQAASDEQYV. DNA for the CDR3: TGTGCCAGCAGCTCCGGACAGGCGGCCTCTGACGAGCAGTACGTC.

The sample holds a few counts of this clonotype. An end of the junction does not agree with germline; a read error may underlie this. The V gene is TRBV6-6, the J gene TRBJ1-2; 8 bases fit TRBD1. The CDR3 is 16 residues long. Germline CDR1 is MNHNY and CDR2 is SVGAGI (reference sequence). CDR3 DNA: TGTGCCTGCAGCCCCAGGGGGCCTGAAGCTAACTATGGCTACACCTTC. Translated, it gives CACSPRGPEANYGYTF.

This clonotype came up a few times. This sequence may be a read error, since a much larger clone differs from it by one base. The chain links TRBV20-1 to TRBJ1-2, with D possibly being TRBD1 (6 bases). Germline loops: CDR1 DFQATT, CDR2 SNEGSKA (reference sequence). The CDR3 contains 16 residues. Trimming left V 0 bases short and J 4 bases short, with 18 bases between. The CDR3 coding sequence is TGCAGTGCTAGAGATAGAGGACAGATGCCTCCCTATGGCTACACCTTC. Translated, it gives CSARDRGQMPPYGYTF.

This clonotype was picked up many times. The genes are TRBV12-3 or TRBV12-4 and TRBJ2-1; D ambiguous. V was shortened by 3 bases and J by 8 bases, with 11 bases between the two germline ends. The CDR3 totals 13 residues. The chain's CDR3 is CASSFPPGYEQFF. The CDR3 bases are TGTGCCAGCAGTTTCCCCCCGGGCTATGAGCAGTTCTTC.

The J gene is TRBJ2-3, the V gene TRBV10-3, with D unresolved. Germline V gene data show CDR1 as ENHRY and CDR2 as SYGVKD. This CDR3 spans 14 amino acids. Deletions cut 2 bases from V and 2 bases from J, with 8 bases between. CDR3 region: CAISEPGFTDTQYF. The CDR3 DNA follows: TGTGCCATCAGTGAGCCGGGTTTCACAGATACGCAGTATTTT.

This clonotype was seen at least ten times. A junction end diverges from the germline sequence, so it may reflect a read error. The chain combines TRBV18 with TRBJ1-2; 8 bases are a match to TRBD1. Per the germline V gene, CDR1 is KGHSH and CDR2 is LQKENI. The CDR3 totals 16 residues. CDR3 DNA sequence: TGTGCCAGCTCACCACAGGACAGGGTTTACGGGGGTGGCCACACCTTC. Its translation is CASSPQDRVYGGGHTF.

V and J are TRBV7-2 and TRBJ1-5, with unresolved D. In germline, CDR1 is SGHTA, CDR2 FQGNSA. Between the trimmed V and J ends, which lost 2 bases and 5 bases, there was a span of 7 bases. The length of the CDR3 is 13 residues. Written as DNA, the CDR3 is TGTGCCAGCAGCTTACAAATTGATCAGCCCCAGCATTTT. This codes for CASSLQIDQPQHF.

This sequence joins TRBV27 and TRBJ1-3; a possible D gene is TRBD1 (5 bases). CDR1 and CDR2 (germline): MNHEY, SMNVEV (reference sequence). V lost 8 bases and J 0 bases, leaving 17 bases between the germline ends. The CDR3 is 16 residues long. The CDR3 bases are TGTGCCAGCCGCCGGGGGACGGCAAGCTCTGGAAACACCATATATTTT. Translation: CASRRGTASSGNTIYF.

A remark on this clonotype: An end of the junction differs from the germline gene, which may be a read error. V and J are TRBV6-1 and TRBJ2-1, with a tentative D call TRBD1 (5 bases). The CDR3 spans 16 residues. Per the germline V gene, CDR1 is MNHNS and CDR2 is SASEGT. The CDR3 loop is CASSEEVRGSYNEQLF. The CDR3 DNA reads TGTGCCAGCAGTGAAGAAGTAAGGGGCTCCTACAATGAGCAGCTCTTC.

This clonotype was observed many times. This rearrangement joins TRBV11-2 to TRBJ2-7; weak D call: TRBD1 (6 bases). Between the trimmed V and J ends, which lost 3 bases and 4 bases, there was a span of 16 bases. Per germline, CDR1 SGHAT and CDR2 FQNNGV. This CDR3 has 15 residues. The CDR3 here is CASSFSSGGGYEQYF. The CDR3 region has the DNA TGTGCCAGCAGCTTTAGTTCTGGGGGCGGGTACGAGCAGTACTTC.